This T cell receptor (beta chain) was captured in a study of blood T cells in healthy people across ages. CDR3 length: 11 amino acids. The ends lost 8 bases at V and 4 bases at J; junction bases unmatched: 3. Germline CDR1 reads DFQATT; CDR2 reads SNEGSKA (reference sequence). This clonotype has just a few counts. Using a J-beta primer mix together with a sample-barcoded 5' primer, a second PCR was run for about 7 to 12 cycles. MiXCR, applied by TCRdb to the 5' RACE reads, yields one record per CDR3 protein. The sample consists of 660,000 or so distinct CDR3 sequences, about 54% of them appearing once. Per-sample yields of isolated PBMCs were at least 6 million.

The V call is TRBV20-1, the J call TRBJ2-5; 8 bases fit TRBD1. Sequences were obtained from blood. This sequence was found in a man in his fifties or sixties in good health. CDR3 coding DNA: TGCAGTCCACAGGGGGTAGAGACCCAGTACTTC. This codes for CSPQGVETQYF.